This is a list of T cell receptor beta chains from one sample in a study of blood T cell repertoires in COVID-19. Method: immunoSEQ multiplex PCR; TCRdb's copy keeps in-frame clones and lacks some. The top ten hold around 4.5% of the sample, which has approximately 100,000 clones, about 85% seen once. Sequencing input: peripheral blood. Every receptor here comes from a man between 65 and 85 years old with acute or convalescent COVID-19. The CDR3 runs from the conserved cysteine through the conserved F or W. The order of the fields is J gene, D gene, clone size, V gene, CDR3 length, CDR3 protein, CDR3 DNA. A D gene is named only where the DNA matches it firmly. Not all rows give a size; the values are once, few, many and, for expanded clones, a class.

>TRBJ1-5|.|.|TRBV28|16
CASSLRQAYSNQPQHF
TGTGCCAGCAGTCTCCGACAGGCGTATAGCAATCAGCCCCAGCATTTT
>TRBJ1-3|.|.|TRBV5-1|15
CASSLTGNSGNTIYF
TGCGCCAGCAGCTTGACAGGGAACTCTGGAAACACCATATATTTT
>TRBJ2-1|TRBD2|.|TRBV3-1/TRBV3-2|15
CASSQPSGGAAEQFF
TGTGCCAGCAGCCAACCGAGCGGGGGGGCCGCTGAGCAGTTCTTC
>TRBJ2-2|.|.|TRBV9|11
CAWRDPGELFF
TGTGCCTGGAGGGACCCCGGGGAGCTGTTTTTT
>TRBJ1-4|TRBD1|once|TRBV5-6|15
CASSPRTGAYEKLFF
TGTGCCAGCAGCCCTCGGACAGGGGCCTATGAAAAACTGTTTTTT
>TRBJ1-1|.|.|TRBV10-2|11
CASQAGTEAFF
TGCGCCAGCCAGGCGGGAACTGAAGCTTTCTTT
>TRBJ1-2|.|.|TRBV19|13
CASTPETVYGYTF
TGTGCCAGTACCCCGGAGACGGTCTATGGCTACACCTTC
>TRBJ1-5|TRBD1|.|TRBV4-2|18
CASSQNPGQVNSNQPQHF
TGTGCCAGCAGCCAAAACCCGGGACAGGTAAATAGCAATCAGCCCCAGCATTTT
>TRBJ1-5|TRBD1|.|TRBV5-6|15
CASSRWTGRPQPQHF
TGTGCCAGCAGCAGGTGGACAGGGCGGCCTCAGCCCCAGCATTTT
>TRBJ1-4|.|.|TRBV6-1|15
CASSEGPEANEKLFF
TGTGCCAGCAGTGAAGGGCCAGAAGCTAATGAAAAACTGTTTTTT
>TRBJ1-6|.|few|TRBV4-1|16
CASSRPLRGRGSPLHF
TGCGCCAGCAGCCGTCCTTTAAGGGGGAGAGGTTCACCCCTCCACTTT
>TRBJ1-5|TRBD1|.|TRBV6-5|15
CASRADREGNQPQHF
TGTGCCAGCAGAGCGGACAGGGAGGGTAATCAGCCCCAGCATTTT
>TRBJ2-7|TRBD2|.|TRBV6-5|15
CASRAGAGSSYEQYF
TGTGCCAGCAGGGCCGGAGCGGGGAGCTCCTACGAGCAGTACTTC
>TRBJ2-5|.|.|TRBV7-9|14
CASSPVSQSETQYF
TGTGCCAGCAGCCCAGTTAGCCAGAGTGAGACCCAGTACTTC
>TRBJ1-1|TRBD1|.|TRBV6-2/TRBV6-3|18
CASSRPGQGAWGTTEAFF
TGTGCCAGCAGCCGACCTGGACAGGGGGCGTGGGGAACCACTGAAGCTTTCTTT
>TRBJ2-3|TRBD2|.|TRBV6-1|16
CASSGTSGGWADTQYF
TGTGCCAGCAGTGGGACTAGCGGGGGGTGGGCAGATACGCAGTATTTT
>TRBJ1-2|.|.|TRBV11-2|15
CASSLGSWSKGGYTF
TGTGCCAGCAGCTTAGGTTCCTGGTCAAAGGGGGGCTACACCTTC
>TRBJ1-2|.|.|TRBV6-5|13
CASSYAGHYGYTF
TGTGCCAGCAGTTACGCGGGGCACTATGGCTACACCTTC
>TRBJ1-3|TRBD1|.|TRBV11-2|17
CASRSGTGGLSGNTIYF
TGTGCCAGCAGAAGTGGGACAGGAGGTCTCTCTGGAAACACCATATATTTT
>TRBJ1-1|.|.|TRBV7-9|15
CASSLALGAYTEAFF
TGTGCCAGCAGCTTAGCCTTGGGGGCGTACACTGAAGCTTTCTTT
>TRBJ1-5|.|.|TRBV4-1|15
CASSQDGTRNQPQHF
TGCGCCAGCAGCCAAGATGGTACACGAAATCAGCCCCAGCATTTT
>TRBJ1-5|TRBD1|.|TRBV27|15
CASSAQGLSNQPQHF
TGTGCCAGCAGTGCACAGGGGCTGAGCAATCAGCCCCAGCATTTT
>TRBJ1-5|.|.|TRBV19|15
CASRLPSSGNQPQHF
TGTGCCAGTAGATTACCCTCGTCGGGCAATCAGCCCCAGCATTTT
>TRBJ2-3|TRBD1|few|TRBV5-1|16
CASSLDPAGGTDTQYF
TGCGCCAGCAGCTTGGATCCGGCAGGGGGCACGGATACGCAGTATTTT
>TRBJ1-2|TRBD1|few|TRBV19|15
CASTLSGTGGYGYTF
TGTGCCAGTACCCTATCCGGGACAGGGGGCTATGGCTACACCTTC
>TRBJ2-3|.|.|TRBV25-1|11
CASSEPGSQYF
TGTGCCAGCAGTGAGCCGGGGTCGCAGTATTTT
>TRBJ1-1|.|.|TRBV28|13
CASSLSGGREAFF
TGTGCCAGCAGTTTATCCGGGGGGAGGGAAGCTTTCTTT
>TRBJ1-2|TRBD1|.|TRBV6-5|15
CASREQYRGTYGYTF
TGTGCCAGCAGGGAGCAATACAGGGGGACCTATGGCTACACCTTC
>TRBJ1-1|.|.|TRBV3-1/TRBV3-2|13
CASSLPGQTEAFF
TGTGCCAGCAGCCTTCCAGGGCAGACTGAAGCTTTCTTT
>TRBJ1-2|TRBD1|.|TRBV9|14
CASSVEAGGYGYTF
TGTGCCAGCAGCGTAGAGGCAGGGGGCTATGGCTACACCTTC
>TRBJ1-6|TRBD1|few|TRBV19|16
CASSLGTGAPNSPLHF
TGTGCCAGTAGCCTGGGGACAGGGGCTCCGAATTCACCCCTCCACTTT